This TCR beta chain was observed in a study of T-cell memory formation after mild COVID-19. Note on this clonotype: The antigen remains unidentified.

TCR alpha and TCR beta cDNA libraries with sample barcodes and UMIs came from 5'RACE using constant-segment primers. TCRdb reprocessed the 5' RACE reads with MiXCR, giving one entry per CDR3 protein. The table includes just over 300,000 distinct CDR3 sequences, less than 20% detected once. V dropped 3 bases and J dropped 10 bases, with 16 bases sitting between them. Germline loops: CDR1 KGHSH, CDR2 LQKENI. The CDR3 runs 15 residues. Study results and limitations: Clones from the second wave (peaking day 37) had unconfirmed SARS-CoV-2 specificity. Day 15 to 85 contracting clones showed balanced CD4/CD8; later expanders leaned CD4+.

This clonotype was obtained from a man younger than 30 who had mild COVID-19 (a few samples of this study predate the infection). Cell type and time point are not known. The J gene is TRBJ1-6, the V gene TRBV18; D is undetermined. Source material: PBMCs or a T cell subset sorted from them (not recorded which). The CDR3 nucleotides read TGTGCCAGCTCACCCGTGGCGAATAGGGTCTCACCCCTCCACTTT. It specifies CASSPVANRVSPLHF.